This TCR beta chain is drawn from a study of blood T cells in healthy people across ages. The study, taken as a whole, reports: PBMCs that were unsorted prevented a conclusive naive versus antigen-experienced comparison. Long-lived and aged donors differed, with more naive CD4+ cells and higher diversity in the long-lived.

The second PCR ran about 6 to 12 cycles with a sample-barcoded 5' primer and J-beta primers. Each TCR beta cDNA got a 12-nucleotide random molecular identifier. One entry per CDR3 protein results from TCRdb running MiXCR on the 5' RACE reads. Of roughly 930,000 distinct CDR3 sequences in the sample, about 44% were seen once. Trimming pared 0 bases from V and 3 bases from J, leaving 12 bases between. This CDR3 has 15 residues. The germline V gene encodes CDR1 MNHEY and CDR2 SMNVEV (reference sequence). RNA extraction gave at least 6 micrograms of total RNA per sample. There are a few counts of this clonotype. Its antigen remains unidentified.

Sequencing was done on a sample of blood. The source of this sequence is a man aged 30-40 years in good health. The J gene is TRBJ2-7, the V gene TRBV27; no reliable D call. This CDR3 reads CASSLSPSEVYEQYF. The CDR3 coding sequence is TGTGCCAGCAGTTTATCCCCCAGCGAGGTCTACGAGCAGTACTTC.